This T cell receptor (beta chain) was profiled in a study of T cells in Graves' hyperthyroidism and ophthalmopathy. RNA transcripts gave rise to amplified TCR beta CDR3 regions. Using the HTBI primer set, a first-round RT-PCR was run on the TCR CDR3. TCRdb recomputed calls from the multiplex PCR reads with MiXCR, one row per CDR3 protein. There are approximately 380,000 distinct CDR3 sequences in the sample; over 12% occur only once, and 25% to 30% lies in the top ten. This clonotype was counted at least ten times. CDR3 length: 11 residues. V lost 4 bases and J 4 bases, leaving 7 bases between the germline ends. Germline CDR1 reads GTSNPN; CDR2 reads SVGIG (reference sequence).

The receptor was isolated from a man in his forties or fifties with Graves' ophthalmopathy. Sequenced: blood. The chain uses TRBV30 and TRBJ1-2; a possible D gene is TRBD1 (5 bases). CDR3 DNA: TGTGCCTGGATCCAGGGCTATGGCTACACCTTC. Encoded protein: CAWIQGYGYTF.